This T cell receptor (beta chain) emerged from a study of naive and memory T cell subsets. Ligated cDNA underwent four rounds of PCR with nested alpha and beta constant region primers and SP2. Blood and skin TCR RNA was reverse transcribed with alpha and beta constant primers. TCRdb passed the 5' RACE reads through MiXCR, listing each CDR3 protein once. The data show about 48,000 distinct CDR3 sequences, about 4.8% seen once. An oligonucleotide containing a UMI was ligated to the 3' end of TCR cDNA. Input was roughly 1 to 1,100 ng of DNase-treated total RNA without cell sorting. Findings of the study overall: This RNA-based method may be sensitive to activation-related transcript changes.

As to this clonotype: As yet, its antigen is unknown.

The V and J ends lost 1 base and 1 base, in that order; junction bases with no gene match: 7. Germline CDR1 is DFQATT and CDR2 is SNEGSKA (reference sequence). The length of the CDR3 is 17 residues. The rearrangement joins TRBV20-1 to TRBJ2-2; 9 bases align to TRBD2. The receptor comes from a female donor in good health. CDR3 sequence reads: CSARATTTSGNTGELFF. In nucleotides, the CDR3 is TGCAGTGCTAGAGCCACAACGACTAGCGGGAACACCGGGGAGCTGTTTTTT.